This T cell receptor beta chain was sequenced in a study of blood T cell repertoires in COVID-19. The CDR3 length is 14 residues. In germline, CDR1 is MGHDK, CDR2 SYGVNS. The V end was cut by 3 bases, the J end by 0 bases, with 6 bases between. Authors' data handling: Estimation of nucleated cell counts relied on the amplification of reference gene primers. Assay used: immunoSEQ multiplex PCR; TCRdb lists only in-frame clones, some missing. That table furnishes V, J and clone size, whereas the DNA furnished D and trimming. The sample has around 200,000 clones; approximately 91% are singletons. The sample was peripheral blood. This TCR was sampled from a man between 25 and 39 years old with acute or convalescent COVID-19. The chain combines TRBV25-1 with TRBJ2-1; the D is unclear. The CDR3 bases are TGTGCCAGCAGTGACCACGGCTCCTACAATGAGCAGTTCTTC. Translated: CASSDHGSYNEQFF.